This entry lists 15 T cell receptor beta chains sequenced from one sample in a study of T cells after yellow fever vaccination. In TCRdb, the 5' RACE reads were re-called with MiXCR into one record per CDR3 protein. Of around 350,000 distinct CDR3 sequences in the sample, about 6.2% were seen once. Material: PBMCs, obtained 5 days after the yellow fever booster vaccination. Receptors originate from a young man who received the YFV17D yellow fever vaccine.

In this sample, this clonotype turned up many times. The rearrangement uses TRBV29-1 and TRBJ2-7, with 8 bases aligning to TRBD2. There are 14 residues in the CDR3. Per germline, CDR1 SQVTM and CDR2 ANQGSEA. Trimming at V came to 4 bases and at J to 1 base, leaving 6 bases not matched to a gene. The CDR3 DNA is TGCAGCGTTGTGGCGGGAGGCCCATCCTACGAGCAGTACTTC. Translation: CSVVAGGPSYEQYF.

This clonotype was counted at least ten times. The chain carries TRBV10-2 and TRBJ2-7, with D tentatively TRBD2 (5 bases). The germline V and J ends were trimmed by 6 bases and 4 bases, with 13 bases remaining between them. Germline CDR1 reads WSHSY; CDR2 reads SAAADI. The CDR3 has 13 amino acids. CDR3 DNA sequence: TGCGCCAGCAGGGACTTTTCCGGGTACGAGCAGTACTTC. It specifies CASRDFSGYEQYF.

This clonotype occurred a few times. CDR3 DNA sequence: TGTGCCAGCAGCCAAGCCCGGGACAACTACGAGCAGTACTTC. This gives the protein CASSQARDNYEQYF. The chain recombines TRBV6-2 or TRBV6-3 with TRBJ2-7, with D possibly matching TRBD1 (6 bases). V was clipped by 6 bases and J by 3 bases, with 15 bases between them. CDR3 length: 14 residues. Per germline, CDR1 MNHEY and CDR2 SVGEGT.

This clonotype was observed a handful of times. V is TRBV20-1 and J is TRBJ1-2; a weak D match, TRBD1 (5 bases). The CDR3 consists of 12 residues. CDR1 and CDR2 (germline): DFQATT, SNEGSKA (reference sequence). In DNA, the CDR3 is TGCAGGGCACCAGGGACTACCTATGGCTACACCTTC. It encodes CRAPGTTYGYTF.

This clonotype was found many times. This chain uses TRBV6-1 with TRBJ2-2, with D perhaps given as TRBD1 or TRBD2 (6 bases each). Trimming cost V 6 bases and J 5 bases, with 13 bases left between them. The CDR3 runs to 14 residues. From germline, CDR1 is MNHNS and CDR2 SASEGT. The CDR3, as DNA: TGTGCCAGCAGCCGCAGGGGAGGAACCGGGGAGCTGTTTTTT. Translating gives CASSRRGGTGELFF.

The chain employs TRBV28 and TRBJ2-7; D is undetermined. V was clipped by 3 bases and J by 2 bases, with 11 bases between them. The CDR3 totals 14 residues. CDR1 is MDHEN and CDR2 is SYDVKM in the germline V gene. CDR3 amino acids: CASSLGFTAYEQYF. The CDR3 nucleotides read TGTGCCAGCAGTTTGGGGTTCACTGCCTACGAGCAGTACTTC.

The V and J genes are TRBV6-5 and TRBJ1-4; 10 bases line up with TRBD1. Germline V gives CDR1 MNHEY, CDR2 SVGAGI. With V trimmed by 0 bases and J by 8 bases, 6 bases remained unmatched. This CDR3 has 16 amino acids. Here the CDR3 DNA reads TGTGCCAGCAGTTACTCGAGGGGGACAGGGGTGGAAAAACTGTTTTTT. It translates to CASSYSRGTGVEKLFF.

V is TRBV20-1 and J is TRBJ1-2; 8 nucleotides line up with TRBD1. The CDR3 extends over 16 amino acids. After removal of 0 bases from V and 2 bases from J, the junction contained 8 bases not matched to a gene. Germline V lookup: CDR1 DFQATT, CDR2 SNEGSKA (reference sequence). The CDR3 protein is CSARDPGQAVNYGYTF. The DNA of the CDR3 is TGCAGTGCTAGAGATCCGGGACAGGCGGTGAACTATGGCTACACCTTC.

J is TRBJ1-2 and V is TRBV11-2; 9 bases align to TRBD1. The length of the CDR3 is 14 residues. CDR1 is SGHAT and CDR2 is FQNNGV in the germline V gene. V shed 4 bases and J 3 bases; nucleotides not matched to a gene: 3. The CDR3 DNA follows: TGTGCCAGCAGCTCAACAGGGGGCTACTATGGCTACACCTTC. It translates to CASSSTGGYYGYTF.

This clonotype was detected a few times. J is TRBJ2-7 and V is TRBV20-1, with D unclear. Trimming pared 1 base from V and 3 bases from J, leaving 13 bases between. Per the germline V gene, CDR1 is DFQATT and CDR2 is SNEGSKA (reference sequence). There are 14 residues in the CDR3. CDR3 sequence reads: CSARVDDVGYEQYF. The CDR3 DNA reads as TGCAGTGCTAGAGTTGACGACGTGGGCTACGAGCAGTACTTC.

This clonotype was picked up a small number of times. In nucleotides, the CDR3 is TGTGCCAGCAGCTTGTTCAGCACAGATACGCAGTATTTT. Amino acids: CASSLFSTDTQYF. The chain uses TRBV5-4 and TRBJ2-3; D call uncertain. V was cut by 1 base and J by 0 bases, with 3 bases left in between. This CDR3 spans 13 amino acids. Germline V lookup: CDR1 SGHNT, CDR2 YYREEE (reference sequence). The variable domain in full, completed from reference TRBV5-4 and TRBJ2-3, reads ETGVTQSPTHLIKTRGQQVTLRCSSQSGHNTVSWYQQALGQGPQFIFQYYREEENGRGNFPPRFSGLQFPNYSSELNVNALELDDSALYLCASSLFSTDTQYFGPGTRLTVL.

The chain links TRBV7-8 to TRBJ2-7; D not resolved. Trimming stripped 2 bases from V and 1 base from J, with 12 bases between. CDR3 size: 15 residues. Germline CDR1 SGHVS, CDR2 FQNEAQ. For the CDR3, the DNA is TGTGCCAGCAGCTTATCAGAGCTAGGGTCCTACGAGCAGTACTTC. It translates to CASSLSELGSYEQYF.

CDR3 sequence: CASSPPRHEDTQYF. CDR3 in DNA: TGTGCCAGCAGCCCTCCCCGGCACGAGGATACGCAGTATTTT. This chain uses TRBV28 with TRBJ2-3; D gene unclear. CDR1 and CDR2 (germline): MDHEN, SYDVKM. Between the trimmed V and J ends, which lost 6 bases and 6 bases, there was a span of 16 bases. This CDR3 has 14 amino acids.

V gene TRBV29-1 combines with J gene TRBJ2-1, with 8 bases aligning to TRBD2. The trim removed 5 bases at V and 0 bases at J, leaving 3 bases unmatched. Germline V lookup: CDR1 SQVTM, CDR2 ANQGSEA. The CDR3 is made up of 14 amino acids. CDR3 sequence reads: CSVQLADSYNEQFF. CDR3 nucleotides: TGCAGCGTTCAACTAGCGGACTCCTACAATGAGCAGTTCTTC.

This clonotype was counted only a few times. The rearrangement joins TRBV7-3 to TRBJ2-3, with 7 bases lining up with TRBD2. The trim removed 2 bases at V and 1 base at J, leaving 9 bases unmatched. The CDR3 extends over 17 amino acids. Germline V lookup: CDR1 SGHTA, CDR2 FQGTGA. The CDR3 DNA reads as TGTGCCAGCAGCTTAGAAGGAGCGGGGCGAGGCACAGATACGCAGTATTTT. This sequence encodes CASSLEGAGRGTDTQYF.